This passage covers 9 T cell receptor beta chains from one sample sequenced in a study of T cell clonality in common variable immunodeficiency. This table comes from immunoSEQ multiplex PCR, and its TCRdb copy is limited to in-frame clones, with some not included. Sampling found over 30,000 clones, none seen once. Study-wide points: Common variable immunodeficiency TCR beta sequences reportedly had fewer deletions and N-nucleotide insertions.

These TCRs' antigens remain unknown. The source material was peripheral blood mononuclear cells. The receptors originated from a human donor with common variable immunodeficiency.

This clone was recorded many times. The missing CDR3 end, 3 residues past where the read stops, is filled in from the germline J gene. The chain couples TRBV20-1 to TRBJ1-3; D unresolved. The length of the CDR3 is 15 residues. CDR1 and CDR2 (germline): DFQATT, SNEGSKA (reference sequence). V was pared by 5 bases and J by 0 bases, with 14 bases between. The CDR3 DNA, read in part, is TGCAGTGCTGTAAAGAGCTCACTCTCTGGAAACACC. This encodes CSAVKSSLSGNT. The CDR3, in full, reads CSAVKSSLSGNTIYF.

This clone turned up a few times. CDR3 DNA (partial): TGTGCCACCACCGGGACAGTTTTTGGTGAG. This sequence encodes CATTGTVFGE. In full, the CDR3 is CATTGTVFGEQFF. The rearrangement joins TRBV7-9 to TRBJ2-1; 7 bases fit TRBD1. The read finishes 3 residues shy of the CDR3 end, and the germline J gene is used to complete it. From germline, CDR1 is SEHNR and CDR2 FQNEAQ (reference sequence). The trim removed 10 bases at V and 9 bases at J, leaving 12 bases unmatched. The CDR3 runs to 13 residues.

Concerning this clone itself: The sequence runs out 3 residues before the end of the CDR3; the remainder is reconstructed from the germline J gene. The J gene is TRBJ1-1, the V gene TRBV11-2; D is undetermined. The CDR3 covers 14 residues. The germline gives CDR1 SGHAT, CDR2 FQNNGV. Trimming stripped 5 bases from V and 5 bases from J, with 15 bases between. Incomplete CDR3 DNA: TGTGCCAGCAGCCAACAGAGCCAAGAGACTGAA. Its translation: CASSQQSQETE. The whole CDR3 sequence reads CASSQQSQETEAFF.

Regarding this clone: The CDR3 end is not reached by the read, which stops 3 residues before it; the germline J gene fills it in. The J gene is TRBJ1-2, the V gene TRBV6-2 or TRBV6-3, with TRBD1 matching over 10 bases. The CDR3 extends over 15 amino acids. In germline, CDR1 is MNHEY, CDR2 SVGEGT. CDR3 DNA, as far as it was read: TGTGCCAGCAGGCGACGCGGGACAGGGGCTCTAGGC. Its translation: CASRRRGTGALG. The entire CDR3 protein reads CASRRRGTGALGYTF.

As for this clone: The read halts 3 residues ahead of the CDR3 end, with the missing end drawn from the germline J gene. The V and J genes are TRBV7-9 and TRBJ2-7, with TRBD2 matching over 10 bases. V was clipped by 4 bases and J by 6 bases; unmatched bases: 9. This CDR3 region has 15 residues. Germline V gene sequence: CDR1 SEHNR, CDR2 FQNEAQ (reference sequence). Incomplete CDR3 DNA: TGTGCCAGCAGCTCTAGCGGGAGTCGTCCGGGCGAG. Its translation is CASSSSGSRPGE. The complete CDR3 reads CASSSSGSRPGEQYF.

This clone has ten or more counts. The read ends 3 residues shy of where the CDR3 ends; the end is completed using the germline J gene. The V call is TRBV5-4, the J call TRBJ2-7; possible D gene TRBD1, 6 bases. The V gene's germline CDR1 is SGHNT and CDR2 YYREEE (reference sequence). V lost 1 base, J lost 3 bases, and 14 bases lay in between. The CDR3 spans 15 residues. The CDR3 DNA, read in part, is TGTGCCAGCAGCTTGACCGGGACATCAGACTACGAG. The encoded protein is CASSLTGTSDYE. The whole CDR3 is CASSLTGTSDYEQYF.

This clone was seen many times. The read terminates 3 residues ahead of where the CDR3 ends, so the germline J gene completes it. The chain has TRBV20-1 and TRBJ1-2; D is unresolved. The germline V gene encodes CDR1 DFQATT and CDR2 SNEGSKA (reference sequence). The V and J ends lost 5 bases and 0 bases respectively, with 13 bases between them. The CDR3 is 14 amino acids. CDR3 DNA (partial): TGCAGTGCTCAAATTCCAGGTTCTAACTATGGC. Its protein is CSAQIPGSNYG. The CDR3 reads in full as CSAQIPGSNYGYTF.

Sample share makes this clone medium-sized. Read data end 3 residues before the CDR3 end; the end is taken from the germline J gene. The chain recombines TRBV5-6 with TRBJ2-4, with TRBD1 matching 8 bases. J gave up 3 bases and V 0 bases, and 2 bases lay outside the gene matches. The CDR3 is 15 residues long. CDR1 is SGHDT and CDR2 is YYEEEE in the germline V gene. The CDR3 is CASSLVDRGKNIQYF. The DNA read from the CDR3 is TGTGCCAGCAGCTTGGTAGACAGGGGCAAAAACATT.

Concerning this clone: Sequencing ends 3 residues short of the CDR3 end; the germline J gene provides the rest. This chain joins TRBV7-9 and TRBJ2-3; tentative D call: TRBD2 (6 bases). V was clipped by 3 bases and J by 2 bases, with 12 bases between them. Germline CDR1 and CDR2: SEHNR and FQNEAQ (reference sequence). There are 15 residues in the CDR3. The CDR3 here is CASSLGGSDTDTQYF. The CDR3 bases that were read are TGTGCCAGCAGCTTGGGGGGATCTGACACAGATACG. The whole variable domain, filled in from reference TRBV7-9 and TRBJ2-3, reads DTGVSQNPRHKITKRGQNVTFRCDPISEHNRLYWYRQTLGQGPEFLTYFQNEAQLEKSRLLSDRFSAERPKGSFSTLEIQRTEQGDSAMYLCASSLGGSDTDTQYFGPGTRLTVL.